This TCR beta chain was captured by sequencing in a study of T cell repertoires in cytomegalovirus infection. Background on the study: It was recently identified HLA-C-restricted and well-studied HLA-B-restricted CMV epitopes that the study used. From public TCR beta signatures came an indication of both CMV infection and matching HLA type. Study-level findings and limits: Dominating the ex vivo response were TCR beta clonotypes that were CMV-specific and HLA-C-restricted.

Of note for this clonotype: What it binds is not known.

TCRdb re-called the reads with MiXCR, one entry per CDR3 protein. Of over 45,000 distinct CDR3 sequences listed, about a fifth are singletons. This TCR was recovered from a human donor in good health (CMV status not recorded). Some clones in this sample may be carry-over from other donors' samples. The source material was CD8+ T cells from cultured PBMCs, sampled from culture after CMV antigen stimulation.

The CDR3 nucleotides are TGTGCCACCATGGGATGGGTCTCTGGAAACACCATATATTTT. It specifies CATMGWVSGNTIYF. The chain is built from TRBV12-3 or TRBV12-4 and TRBJ1-3; D gene uncertain. This CDR3 contains 14 residues. Trimming removed 10 bases at V and 0 bases at J, with 13 bases between.